These 30 T cell receptor beta chains originate from one sample sequenced in a study of cytomegalovirus exposure and HLA in healthy donors. 13 Jbeta primers and 60 Vbeta primers were used for the PCR. The assay was immunoSEQ multiplex PCR, and TCRdb's table has in-frame clones only and misses some. The repertoire holds 55,000 to 80,000 clones, with 60% to 80% as singletons. Sequenced sample: PBMCs. The receptor source for this set is a man in his sixties in good health and CMV-seropositive.

This chain connects TRBV4-1 to TRBJ2-7, with 10 bases matching TRBD2. CDR1 is MGHRA and CDR2 is YSYEKL in the germline V gene. CDR3 size: 14 residues. V lost 6 bases to trimming and J lost 4 bases; unmatched junction nucleotides: 6. The CDR3 here is CASSATSGAYEQYF. As DNA, the CDR3 is TGCGCCAGCAGTGCAACTAGCGGGGCTTACGAGCAGTACTTC.

The chain couples TRBV29-1 to TRBJ1-1; 7 bases align to TRBD1. Germline lookup yields CDR1 SQVTM and CDR2 ANQGSEA. This CDR3 contains 15 residues. After removal of 2 bases from V and 1 base from J, the junction contained 7 bases not matched to a gene. The CDR3 loop reads CSVEPRTGTNTEAFF. For the CDR3, the DNA is TGCAGCGTTGAACCCAGGACAGGAACGAACACTGAAGCTTTCTTT.

The chain links TRBV4-1 to TRBJ2-7, with 11 bases that match TRBD1. V lost 3 bases to trimming and J lost 5 bases; unmatched junction nucleotides: 9. The CDR3 is 16 amino acids. Germline V CDR1 and CDR2: MGHRA, YSYEKL. CDR3 nucleotide sequence: TGCGCCAGCAGCCATGGTGGACAGGGGGCCCTACACGAGCAGTACTTC. Its protein is CASSHGGQGALHEQYF.

The chain employs TRBV11-3 and TRBJ1-1; 7 bases match TRBD1. The CDR3 is 15 residues long. V gave up 3 bases and J gave up 8 bases; unmatched junction bases: 12. The germline V gene encodes CDR1 SGHNT and CDR2 YENEEA. The CDR3: CASSFPIGATGEAFF. CDR3 coding DNA: TGTGCCAGCAGCTTCCCCATTGGGGCGACAGGGGAAGCTTTCTTT.

The chain has TRBV4-1 and TRBJ1-1, with D uncertain. Germline values: CDR1 MGHRA, CDR2 YSYEKL. V lost 0 bases and J lost 0, with 14 bases in between. This CDR3 spans 17 amino acids. This CDR3 reads CASSQDRRVVVNTEAFF. In DNA form, the CDR3 reads TGCGCCAGCAGCCAAGATCGGAGGGTTGTGGTGAACACTGAAGCTTTCTTT.

This clone was seen a handful of times. This sequence joins TRBV19 and TRBJ1-5, with D maybe TRBD1 (5 bases). The CDR3 extends over 15 amino acids. The germline gives CDR1 LNHDA, CDR2 SQIVND (reference sequence). V was pared by 1 base and J by 1 base, with 8 bases between. The CDR3 bases are TGTGCCAGTAGTATAGGCGGGGGGAGCAATCAGCCCCAGCATTTT. Translation gives CASSIGGGSNQPQHF.

DNA of the CDR3: TGTGCCAGCAGTCGAGGGACAGGGCGGTATGGCTACACCTTC. Its protein product is CASSRGTGRYGYTF. The chain employs TRBV6-5 and TRBJ1-2; 9 bases match TRBD1. From germline, CDR1 is MNHEY and CDR2 SVGAGI. The V segment lost 5 bases and the J segment 5 bases; nucleotides outside the gene matches: 6. CDR3 size: 14 residues.

This clone was seen only a few times. The J gene is TRBJ2-7, the V gene TRBV10-3, with a possible D match to TRBD2 (6 bases). Trimming stripped 2 bases from V and 5 bases from J, with 13 bases between. CDR1 is ENHRY, CDR2 SYGVKD, per germline. This CDR3 is built from 14 residues. CDR3 DNA sequence: TGTGCCATCAGTGAGGGGAGGACTCTCGACGAGCAGTACTTC. It encodes CAISEGRTLDEQYF.

The V and J genes are TRBV19 and TRBJ2-1, with 7 positions matching TRBD1. This CDR3 has 12 residues. V dropped 9 bases and J dropped 9; count of bases not matched to a gene: 8. Looked up from germline, CDR1 is LNHDA and CDR2 is SQIVND (reference sequence). The CDR3 nucleotides read TGTGCCAGCAGCAAGGGGGCCGGTGAGCAGTTCTTC. It is translated as CASSKGAGEQFF.

The chain links TRBV4-1 to TRBJ2-7; 9 nucleotides agree with TRBD1. The germline V gene has CDR1 MGHRA and CDR2 YSYEKL. V trimming: 4 bases; J trimming: 3 bases; junction bases outside the gene matches: 4. The CDR3 totals 14 residues. The chain's CDR3 is CASSPGDRDYEQYF. The CDR3 DNA reads TGCGCCAGCAGCCCGGGGGACAGGGACTACGAGCAGTACTTC.

This clone was counted a few times. The rearrangement uses TRBV5-1 and TRBJ2-5, with D tentatively TRBD1 (6 bases). V lost 0 bases, J lost 1 base, and 10 bases lay in between. The germline V gene has CDR1 SGHRS and CDR2 YFSETQ. The CDR3 has 15 residues. The CDR3 sequence is CASSLAYRVQETQYF. CDR3 nucleotides: TGCGCCAGCAGCTTGGCCTACAGGGTCCAAGAGACCCAGTACTTC.

This chain uses TRBV10-3 with TRBJ2-3; D not certain. Germline loops: CDR1 ENHRY, CDR2 SYGVKD. The CDR3 has 11 residues. V lost 10 bases and J 2 bases, leaving 7 bases between the germline ends. CDR3 in amino acids: CATRYTDTQYF. The CDR3 coding sequence is TGTGCCACCCGCTACACAGATACGCAGTATTTT.

This clone turned up a few times. The gene calls are TRBV5-5 and TRBJ1-5, with TRBD1 identical over 10 bases. The V and J ends lost 2 bases and 7 bases, in that order; junction bases with no gene match: 9. The CDR3 runs to 16 residues. In germline, CDR1 is SGHKS, CDR2 YYEKEE (reference sequence). CDR3 bases: TGTGCCAGCAGCTTCGGGACAGGGGATAGGATACAGCCCCAGCATTTT. Translating it yields CASSFGTGDRIQPQHF. Full variable domain (rest looked up from reference TRBV5-5 and TRBJ1-5): DAGVTQSPTHLIKTRGQQVTLRCSPISGHKSVSWYQQVLGQGPQFIFQYYEKEERGRGNFPDRFSARQFPNYSSELNVNALLLGDSALYLCASSFGTGDRIQPQHFGDGTRLSIL.

The chain carries TRBV10-3 and TRBJ1-6; 7 positions agree with TRBD1. The CDR3 spans 18 residues. V was pared by 6 bases and J by 8 bases, with 19 bases of the junction left unmatched. The germline V gene encodes CDR1 ENHRY and CDR2 SYGVKD. The CDR3 DNA follows: TGTGCCATCAGGGACAGGAGCCCTCCGGGGGAATCCCATTCACCCCTCCACTTT. It encodes CAIRDRSPPGESHSPLHF.

The CDR3 nucleotides read TGTGCCAGCAGTGGAGGACGAAGTTACAATGAGCAGTTCTTC. Its translation is CASSGGRSYNEQFF. The chain recombines TRBV6-5 with TRBJ2-1; D is perhaps TRBD2 (5 bases). V was cut by 5 bases and J by 4 bases, with 12 bases left in between. Looked up from germline, CDR1 is MNHEY and CDR2 is SVGAGI. There are 14 residues in the CDR3.

The CDR3 here is CSVEEMTGGRYNEQFF. CDR3 nucleotide sequence: TGCAGCGTTGAAGAGATGACAGGGGGAAGATACAATGAGCAGTTCTTC. This chain joins TRBV29-1 and TRBJ2-1, with 9 bases matching TRBD1. Germline values: CDR1 SQVTM, CDR2 ANQGSEA. V dropped 0 bases and J dropped 4; count of bases not matched to a gene: 7. There are 16 residues in the CDR3.

V usage is TRBV5-4 and J usage is TRBJ2-1; 7 bases map to TRBD1. Germline V lookup: CDR1 SGHNT, CDR2 YYREEE (reference sequence). The CDR3 is made up of 13 amino acids. After removal of 1 base from V and 14 bases from J, the junction contained 9 bases not matched to a gene. The CDR3 loop reads CASSLTGVEKEFF. The DNA for the CDR3 is TGTGCCAGCAGCTTGACAGGGGTTGAAAAAGAGTTCTTC.

The V call is TRBV5-4, the J call TRBJ2-2; TRBD2 matches 9 bases. Germline V gene sequence: CDR1 SGHNT, CDR2 YYREEE (reference sequence). The ends lost 2 bases at V and 1 base at J; junction bases unmatched: 0. The CDR3 loop spans 15 amino acids. The CDR3 loop is CASSFSGRNTGELFF. CDR3 nucleotide sequence: TGTGCCAGCAGCTTTAGCGGGAGGAACACCGGGGAGCTGTTTTTT.

This clone is a singleton in its sample. This chain uses TRBV4-2 with TRBJ2-3, with 11 bases fitting TRBD2. The CDR3 extends over 19 amino acids. From germline, CDR1 is LGHNA and CDR2 YNFKEQ. V was pared by 0 bases and J by 1 base, with 9 bases of the junction left unmatched. CDR3 amino acids: CASSQDLTSGSFGTDTQYF. CDR3 DNA: TGTGCCAGCAGCCAAGACCTTACTAGCGGGAGCTTTGGCACAGATACGCAGTATTTT.

This chain connects TRBV6-5 to TRBJ1-1; D unresolved. V gave up 5 bases and J gave up 0 bases, with 10 bases separating them. The CDR3 is 14 residues long. Germline-derived CDR1 and CDR2 are MNHEY and SVGAGI. CDR3 in amino acids: CASSRGSMNTEAFF. In DNA, the CDR3 is TGTGCCAGCAGTAGAGGGAGCATGAACACTGAAGCTTTCTTT.

V is TRBV21-1 and J is TRBJ2-7; TRBD1 is taken as the D call from the table, unchecked against the DNA. TRBV21-1 is annotated as a pseudogene. This CDR3 has 14 amino acids. The CDR3, as DNA: TGTGCCAGCAGCAAAGCCAACAGCTCCTACGAGCAGTACTTC. This encodes CASSKANSSYEQYF.

This chain connects TRBV18 to TRBJ1-1; TRBD1 agrees at 8 bases. From germline, CDR1 is KGHSH and CDR2 LQKENI. J lost 4 bases, V lost 6 bases, and 4 bases had no gene match. This CDR3 comprises 13 residues. CDR3 sequence reads: CASSQQGGTEAFF. CDR3 nucleotide sequence: TGTGCCAGCTCTCAACAGGGGGGCACTGAAGCTTTCTTT. The full variable domain, rest sourced from reference TRBV18 and TRBJ1-1, is NAGVMQNPRHLVRRRGQEARLRCSPMKGHSHVYWYRQLPEEGLKFMVYLQKENIIDESGMPKERFSAEFPKEGPSILRIQQVVRGDSAAYFCASSQQGGTEAFFGQGTRLTVV.

V and J are TRBV6-6 and TRBJ2-7; TRBD2 matches 9 bases. V gave up 8 bases and J gave up 3 bases; unmatched junction bases: 2. Per germline, CDR1 MNHNY and CDR2 SVGAGI (reference sequence). This CDR3 has 12 amino acids. The CDR3 DNA reads TGTGCCAGCCGGACTAGCGACTACGAGCAGTACTTC. Amino acid sequence: CASRTSDYEQYF.

This clone came up once. The CDR3 DNA reads as TGTGCCAGCAGCTTAGAAGTGCAGGGGAGCATTCAGTACTTC. Its translation: CASSLEVQGSIQYF. The rearrangement links TRBV7-9 to TRBJ2-4; maybe TRBD1 (6 bases). Trimming left V 1 base short and J 9 bases short, with 13 bases between. The CDR3 has 14 residues. CDR1 and CDR2 (germline): SEHNR, FQNEAQ (reference sequence).

The chain is built from TRBV5-1 and TRBJ2-7; 7 positions match TRBD2. CDR1 SGHRS and CDR2 YFSETQ come from the germline V gene. The CDR3 totals 14 residues. Trimming cost V 0 bases and J 4 bases; bases outside gene matches: 4. Here the CDR3 DNA reads TGCGCCAGCAGCTTGGGGACTAGTCTGTACGAGCAGTACTTC. Protein sequence: CASSLGTSLYEQYF.

This clone was detected only a few times. The chain employs TRBV5-1 and TRBJ1-2; TRBD1 is a possible D gene (5 bases). Trimming pared 3 bases from V and 8 bases from J, leaving 20 bases between. The CDR3 length is 15 residues. CDR1 SGHRS and CDR2 YFSETQ come from the germline V gene. CDR3: CASSSGTYKQGGYTF. CDR3 in DNA: TGCGCCAGCAGCTCTGGGACTTACAAGCAAGGGGGCTACACCTTC.

The chain links TRBV4-2 to TRBJ2-5; maybe TRBD2 (5 bases). This CDR3 contains 15 residues. Germline CDR1 LGHNA, CDR2 YNFKEQ. Trimming removed 0 bases at V and 3 bases at J, with 11 bases between. The CDR3 sequence: CASSQDWAGEETQYF. CDR3 nucleotides: TGTGCCAGCAGCCAAGATTGGGCCGGGGAAGAGACCCAGTACTTC.

This chain joins TRBV27 and TRBJ2-7; TRBD1 aligns across 8 bases. The V gene end was trimmed by 3 bases and the J gene end by 2 bases; junction bases not matched to a gene: 0. The CDR3 has 13 amino acids. Germline assignment: CDR1 MNHEY and CDR2 SMNVEV (reference sequence). CDR3 nucleotides: TGTGCCAGCAGTTTGACAGGGGCCTACGAGCAGTACTTC. Protein product: CASSLTGAYEQYF.

The V and J genes are TRBV7-9 and TRBJ1-2; the D is unclear. This CDR3 has 13 amino acids. Germline V CDR1 and CDR2: SEHNR, FQNEAQ (reference sequence). Trimming removed 4 bases from V and 7 bases from J, with 13 bases in between. The CDR3 is CASSSRDSGGYTF. The CDR3 coding sequence is TGTGCCAGCAGCTCCCGGGATTCGGGTGGCTACACCTTC.

The genes are TRBV11-3 and TRBJ2-1; 8 bases agree with TRBD2. The V and J ends lost 5 bases and 0 bases, in that order; junction bases with no gene match: 9. CDR1 is SGHNT, CDR2 YENEEA, per germline. The length of the CDR3 is 17 residues. The CDR3 sequence: CASSPTSGLSSYNEQFF. In nucleotides, the CDR3 is TGTGCCAGCAGCCCCACTAGCGGCCTAAGCTCCTACAATGAGCAGTTCTTC.